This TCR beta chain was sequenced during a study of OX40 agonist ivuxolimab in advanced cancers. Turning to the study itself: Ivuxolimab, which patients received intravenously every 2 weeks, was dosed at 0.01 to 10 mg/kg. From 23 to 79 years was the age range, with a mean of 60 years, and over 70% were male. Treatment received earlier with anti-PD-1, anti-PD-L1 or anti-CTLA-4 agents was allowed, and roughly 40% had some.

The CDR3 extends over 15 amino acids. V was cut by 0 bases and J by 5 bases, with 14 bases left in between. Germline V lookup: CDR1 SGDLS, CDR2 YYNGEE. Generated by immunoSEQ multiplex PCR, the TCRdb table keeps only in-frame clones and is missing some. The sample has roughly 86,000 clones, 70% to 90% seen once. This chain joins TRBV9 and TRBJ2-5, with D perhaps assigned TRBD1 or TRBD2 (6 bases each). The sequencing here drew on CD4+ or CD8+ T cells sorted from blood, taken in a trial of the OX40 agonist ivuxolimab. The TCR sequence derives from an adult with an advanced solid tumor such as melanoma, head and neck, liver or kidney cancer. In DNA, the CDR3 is TGTGCCAGCAGCGTAGACCGGGGGCCGACGGAGACCCAGTACTTC. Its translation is CASSVDRGPTETQYF.